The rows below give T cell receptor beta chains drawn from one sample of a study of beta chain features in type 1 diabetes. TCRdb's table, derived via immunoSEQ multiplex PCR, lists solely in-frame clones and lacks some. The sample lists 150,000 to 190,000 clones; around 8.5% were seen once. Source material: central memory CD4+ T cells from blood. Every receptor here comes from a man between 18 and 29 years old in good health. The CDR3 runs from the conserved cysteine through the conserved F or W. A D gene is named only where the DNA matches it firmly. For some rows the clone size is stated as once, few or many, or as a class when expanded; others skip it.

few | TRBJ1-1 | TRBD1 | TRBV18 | CASSSSRDRGAFF | TGTGCCAGCTCATCAAGCCGGGACAGGGGAGCTTTCTTT
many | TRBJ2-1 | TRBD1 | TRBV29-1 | CSVGTGGYNEQFF | TGCAGCGTTGGGACAGGGGGCTACAATGAGCAGTTCTTC
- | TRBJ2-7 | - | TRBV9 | CASSVDMGAGVKNEQYF | TGTGCCAGCAGCGTAGATATGGGGGCGGGCGTCAAAAACGAGCAGTACTTC
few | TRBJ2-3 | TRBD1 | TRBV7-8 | CASTLGQSTDTQYF | TGTGCCAGCACCTTGGGACAGAGCACAGATACGCAGTATTTT
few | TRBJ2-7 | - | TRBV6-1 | CASRANAEQYF | TGTGCCAGTAGAGCAAACGCGGAGCAGTACTTC
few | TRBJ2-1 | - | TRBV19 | CASSPRGNGYNEQFF | TGTGCCAGTAGTCCGAGGGGGAATGGTTACAATGAGCAGTTCTTC
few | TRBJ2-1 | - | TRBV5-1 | CASSLGARDGEQFF | TGCGCCAGCAGCTTGGGGGCGCGGGACGGTGAGCAGTTCTTC
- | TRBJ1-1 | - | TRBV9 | CASSAEGVSGKAFF | TGTGCCAGCAGCGCGGAGGGAGTATCCGGAAAAGCTTTCTTT
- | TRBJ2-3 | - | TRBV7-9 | CASSLGGGRTDTQYF | TGTGCCAGCAGCTTAGGGGGGGGGCGCACAGATACGCAGTATTTT
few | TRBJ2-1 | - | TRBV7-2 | CASSPTDERGRKQFF | TGTGCCAGCAGCCCAACGGATGAGCGAGGCCGTAAGCAGTTCTTC
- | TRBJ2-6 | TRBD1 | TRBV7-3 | CASSPTGTAYDSGANVLTF | TGTGCCAGCAGCCCAACGGGGACAGCGTATGACTCTGGGGCCAACGTCCTGACTTTC
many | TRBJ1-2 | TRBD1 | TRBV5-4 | CASSGDRGYGYTF | TGTGCCAGCAGCGGTGACAGGGGTTATGGCTACACCTTC
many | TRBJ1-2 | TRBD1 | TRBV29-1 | CSVGQGGSYTF | TGCAGCGTAGGACAGGGCGGGAGCTACACCTTC
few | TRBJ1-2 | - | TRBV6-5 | CASSSPSGYGYTF | TGTGCCAGCAGTTCCCCCTCAGGGTATGGCTACACCTTC
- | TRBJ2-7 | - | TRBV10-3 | CASADYSYEQYF | TGTGCCAGCGCGGACTACTCCTACGAGCAGTACTTC
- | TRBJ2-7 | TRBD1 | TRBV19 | CASSLGQAKNYEQYF | TGTGCCAGTAGTCTGGGACAGGCAAAGAACTACGAGCAGTACTTC
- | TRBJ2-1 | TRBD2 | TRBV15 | CATNRGGASYNEQFF | TGTGCCACCAACCGCGGGGGGGCGTCCTACAATGAGCAGTTCTTC
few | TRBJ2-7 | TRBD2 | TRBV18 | CASSPLVGGTEQYF | TGTGCCAGCTCACCACTCGTGGGGGGGACCGAGCAGTACTTC
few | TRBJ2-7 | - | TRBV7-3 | CASSRQASSYEQYF | TGTGCCAGCAGCCGACAGGCGAGCTCCTACGAGCAGTACTTC
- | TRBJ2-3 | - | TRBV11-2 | CASSLGWAGSYTDTQYF | TGTGCCAGCAGCTTAGGGTGGGCGGGCTCTTACACAGATACGCAGTATTTT
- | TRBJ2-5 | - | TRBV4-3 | CASSQEVQEATQYF | TGCGCCAGCAGCCAAGAAGTGCAGGAGGCGACCCAGTACTTC
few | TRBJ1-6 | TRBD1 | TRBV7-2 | CASSLAGTGPHF | TGTGCCAGCAGCTTAGCCGGGACAGGGCCCCACTTT
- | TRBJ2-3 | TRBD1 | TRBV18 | CASFGTGVGDTQYF | TGTGCCAGCTTCGGGACAGGGGTTGGAGATACGCAGTATTTT
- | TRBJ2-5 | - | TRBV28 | CASSSVGGLETQYF | TGTGCCAGCAGTTCGGTGGGGGGTTTGGAGACCCAGTACTTC
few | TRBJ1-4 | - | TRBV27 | CASKEGTANEKLFF | TGTGCCAGCAAAGAGGGAACGGCGAATGAAAAACTGTTTTTT
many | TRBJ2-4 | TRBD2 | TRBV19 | CASSKDSGGSKNIQYF | TGTGCCAGTAGTAAGGATAGCGGGGGATCCAAAAACATTCAGTACTTC
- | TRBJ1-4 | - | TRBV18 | CASSPFSGDEKLFF | TGTGCCAGCTCACCATTCTCCGGGGATGAAAAACTGTTTTTT
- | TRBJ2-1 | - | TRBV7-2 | CASSLHPGSIYEQFF | TGTGCCAGCAGCTTACATCCAGGATCGATCTATGAGCAGTTCTTC
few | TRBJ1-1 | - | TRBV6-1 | CASVTRRAFF | TGTGCCAGCGTAACTAGGAGAGCTTTCTTT
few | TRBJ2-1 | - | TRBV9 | CASSVFPTGSSYNEQFF | TGTGCCAGCAGCGTATTCCCAACAGGGAGCTCCTACAATGAGCAGTTCTTC
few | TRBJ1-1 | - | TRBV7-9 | CASSSFGGTEAFF | TGTGCCAGCAGCTCGTTCGGGGGCACTGAAGCTTTCTTT
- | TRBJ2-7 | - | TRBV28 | CASNTGFGEQYF | TGTGCCAGCAATACGGGGTTTGGGGAGCAGTACTTC
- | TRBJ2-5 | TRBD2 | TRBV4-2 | CASSQGASGSRETQYF | TGTGCCAGCAGCCAAGGGGCTAGCGGGAGTAGAGAGACCCAGTACTTC
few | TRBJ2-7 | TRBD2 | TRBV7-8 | CASSSLAGVSLGEQYF | TGTGCCAGCAGCTCACTAGCGGGAGTTTCCCTAGGGGAGCAGTACTTC
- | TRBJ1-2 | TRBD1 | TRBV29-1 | CSVEITGQGNGYTF | TGCAGCGTTGAAATAACGGGACAGGGCAATGGCTACACCTTC
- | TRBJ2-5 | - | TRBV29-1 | CSVLRASKETQYF | TGCAGCGTCCTGCGGGCCTCCAAAGAGACCCAGTACTTC
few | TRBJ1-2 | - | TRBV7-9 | CASSLSQTSGYTF | TGTGCCAGCAGCCTAAGCCAGACTTCGGGCTACACCTTC
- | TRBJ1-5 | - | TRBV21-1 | CASSKRGGVRQPQHF | TGTGCCAGCAGCAAGCGGGGGGGGGTCCGGCAGCCCCAGCATTTT
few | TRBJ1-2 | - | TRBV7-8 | CASSLGPGVGQGYGYTF | TGTGCCAGCAGCTTAGGGCCAGGGGTGGGCCAAGGCTATGGCTACACCTTC
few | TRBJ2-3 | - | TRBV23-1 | CASSQRSGMPSTDTQYF | TGCGCCAGCAGTCAGCGCTCAGGGATGCCTAGCACAGATACGCAGTATTTT
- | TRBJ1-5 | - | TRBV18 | CASSLTAASNQPQHF | TGTGCCAGCTCACTGACAGCAGCCTCCAATCAGCCCCAGCATTTT
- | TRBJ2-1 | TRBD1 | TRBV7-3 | CASSQQGNEQFF | TGTGCCAGCAGTCAACAGGGGAATGAGCAGTTCTTC
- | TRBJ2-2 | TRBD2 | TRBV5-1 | CATTQTSGVGGELFF | TGCGCCACCACCCAGACTAGCGGGGTTGGCGGGGAGCTGTTTTTT
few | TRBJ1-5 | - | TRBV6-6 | CASSSGGSNQPQHF | TGTGCCAGCAGTTCGGGGGGCAGCAATCAGCCCCAGCATTTT